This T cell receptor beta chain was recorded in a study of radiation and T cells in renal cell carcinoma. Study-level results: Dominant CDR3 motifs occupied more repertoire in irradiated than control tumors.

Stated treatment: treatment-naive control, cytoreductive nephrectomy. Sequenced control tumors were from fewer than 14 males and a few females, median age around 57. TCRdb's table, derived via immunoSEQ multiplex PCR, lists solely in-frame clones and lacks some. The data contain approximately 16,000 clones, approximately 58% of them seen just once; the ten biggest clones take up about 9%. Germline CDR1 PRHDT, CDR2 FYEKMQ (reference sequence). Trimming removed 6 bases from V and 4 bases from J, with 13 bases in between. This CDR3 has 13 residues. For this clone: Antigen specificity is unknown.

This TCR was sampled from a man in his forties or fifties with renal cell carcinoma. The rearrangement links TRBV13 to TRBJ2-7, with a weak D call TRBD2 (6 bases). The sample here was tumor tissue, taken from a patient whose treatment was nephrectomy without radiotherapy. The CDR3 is CASRRDEGYEQYF. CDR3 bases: TGTGCCAGCAGGCGGGACGAAGGGTACGAGCAGTACTTC.